Here is one TCR beta chain with its context. This sample was taken from a study of CD8 T cells in Susac syndrome. The wider study: Sequenced Susac syndrome patients included 5 or 6 with clinically active disease and roughly eight in remission.

FACS was used to enrich TEMRA cells, whereas the CD8+ and CD4+ T cells were obtained by negative isolation. cDNA came from 0.5 to 1 ug RNA primed by random hexamers. TCRdb independently ran MiXCR on the immunoSEQ multiplex PCR reads; one entry per CDR3 protein. The data hold about 130,000 distinct CDR3 sequences, with around 94% observed a single time. This CDR3 spans 13 amino acids. Between the trimmed V and J ends, which lost 6 bases and 3 bases, there was a span of 12 bases. The receptor was derived from a human donor with Susac syndrome. Material for sequencing was CD8+ T cells from PBMCs. The chain recombines TRBV12-3 or TRBV12-4 with TRBJ2-7; D unresolved. This CDR3 is CASSTGLNYEQYF. CDR3 in DNA: TGTGCCAGCAGCACCGGGCTCAACTACGAGCAGTACTTC.